This T cell receptor beta chain is drawn from a study of cytomegalovirus exposure and HLA in healthy donors. Study conclusions and caveats: Per a prior analysis, the majority of TCR beta V segments were productive roughly 87% or roughly 30% of the time. In a later analysis, an Asian-associated ancestry cluster reportedly showed fewer N-insertions than the 666-donor mean.

Amplification used 60 Vbeta primers and 13 Jbeta primers. Libraries were prepared by immunoSEQ multiplex PCR; TCRdb keeps only in-frame clonotypes and omits some of them. Found here are around 130,000 clones, approximately 8.8% of them singletons; the top ten hold 4.5% to 7%. As to this clone: What it binds is not known.

Sequenced material: PBMCs. The sequence was obtained from a man between 40 and 49 years old in good health and CMV-seronegative.

CDR3 sequence: CASSERRAYQPQHF. For the CDR3, the DNA is TGTGCCAGCAGTGAACGGAGGGCCTATCAGCCCCAGCATTTT. V usage is TRBV6-1 and J usage is TRBJ1-5; D ambiguous. Trimming took off 2 bases at V and 5 bases at J, with 10 bases between the two ends. CDR3 length: 14 amino acids. Germline loops: CDR1 MNHNS, CDR2 SASEGT.